This T cell receptor (beta chain) emerged from a study of OX40 agonist ivuxolimab in advanced cancers. Study-level results: At doses 0.1 to 3.0 mg/kg, CD4+ and CD8+ clones expanded.

On this clone itself: Its antigen is unidentified.

Germline trimming cut 7 bases from V and 4 bases from J; bases unmatched to any gene: 9. The CDR3 sequence is 15 residues long. CDR1 is MNHNY and CDR2 is SVGAGI in the germline V gene (reference sequence). It was autoimmune disease history or systemic immunosuppression that excluded patients. Using immunoSEQ multiplex PCR, the repertoire was profiled, and TCRdb retains in-frame clones only, with some absent. In the table there are approximately 74,000 clones, more than 65% of which are singletons. The genes are TRBV6-6 and TRBJ1-5; 8 nucleotides align to TRBD1. This TCR was recovered from an adult with an advanced solid tumor such as melanoma, head and neck, liver or kidney cancer. The sequencing used CD4+ or CD8+ T cells sorted from blood, collected in a trial of the OX40 agonist ivuxolimab. CDR3 sequence (DNA): TGTGCCAGCAATCAATACAGGGGGACGAATCAGCCCCAGCATTTT. The encoded protein is CASNQYRGTNQPQHF.